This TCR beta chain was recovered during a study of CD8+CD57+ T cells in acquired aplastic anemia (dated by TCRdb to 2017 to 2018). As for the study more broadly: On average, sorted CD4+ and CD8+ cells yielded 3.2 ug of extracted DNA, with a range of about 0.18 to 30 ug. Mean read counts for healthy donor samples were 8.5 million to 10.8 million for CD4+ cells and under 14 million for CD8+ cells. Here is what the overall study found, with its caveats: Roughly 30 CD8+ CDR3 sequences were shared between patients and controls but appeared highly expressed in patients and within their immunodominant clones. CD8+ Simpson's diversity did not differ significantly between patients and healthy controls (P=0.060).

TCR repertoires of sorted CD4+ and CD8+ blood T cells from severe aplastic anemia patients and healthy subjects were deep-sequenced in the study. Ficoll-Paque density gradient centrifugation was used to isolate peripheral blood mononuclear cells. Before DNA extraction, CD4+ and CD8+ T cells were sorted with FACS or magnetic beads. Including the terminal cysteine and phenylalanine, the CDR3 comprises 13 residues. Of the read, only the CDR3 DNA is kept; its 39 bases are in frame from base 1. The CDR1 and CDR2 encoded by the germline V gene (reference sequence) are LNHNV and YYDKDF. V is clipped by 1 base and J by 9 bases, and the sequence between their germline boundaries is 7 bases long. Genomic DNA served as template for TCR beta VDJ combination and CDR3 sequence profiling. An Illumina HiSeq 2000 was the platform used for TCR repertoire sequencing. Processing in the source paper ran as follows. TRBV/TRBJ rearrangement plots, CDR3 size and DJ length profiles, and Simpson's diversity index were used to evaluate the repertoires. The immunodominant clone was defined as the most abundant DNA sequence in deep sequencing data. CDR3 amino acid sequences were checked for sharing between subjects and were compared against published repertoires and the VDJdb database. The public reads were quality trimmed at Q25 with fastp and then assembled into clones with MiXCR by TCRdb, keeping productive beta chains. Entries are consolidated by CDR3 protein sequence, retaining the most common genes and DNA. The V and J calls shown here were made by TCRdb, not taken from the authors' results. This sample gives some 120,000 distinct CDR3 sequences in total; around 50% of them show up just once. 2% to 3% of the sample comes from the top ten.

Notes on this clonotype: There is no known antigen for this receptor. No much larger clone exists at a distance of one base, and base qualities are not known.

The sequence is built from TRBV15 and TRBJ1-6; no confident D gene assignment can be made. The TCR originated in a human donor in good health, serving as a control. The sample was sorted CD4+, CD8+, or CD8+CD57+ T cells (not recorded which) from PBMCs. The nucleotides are TGTGCCACCAGCAGAGCAGTGGTTTCACCCCTCCACTTT. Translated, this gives CATSRAVVSPLHF. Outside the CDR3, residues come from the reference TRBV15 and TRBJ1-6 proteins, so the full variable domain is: DAMVIQNPRYQVTQFGKPVTLSCSQTLNHNVMYWYQQKSSQAPKLLFHYYDKDFNNEADTPDNFQSRRPNTSFCFLDIRSPGLGDTAMYLCATSRAVVSPLHFGNGTRLTVT.